These 24 T cell receptor beta chains share one sample of origin, sequenced in a study of shared clonotypes between healthy human individuals. TCRdb's copy holds only in-frame clones and misses some; the assay was immunoSEQ multiplex PCR. The sample records nearly 1 million clones, approximately 80% being singletons. Source material: memory CD4+ T cells sorted from blood. Specified subset: CD45RA-negative fraction. The source of these receptors is a young man in good health.

This clone was seen more than once but under ten times. V is TRBV6-6 and J is TRBJ1-1; 7 bases fit TRBD1. Germline V gives CDR1 MNHNY, CDR2 SVGAGI (reference sequence). V gave up 2 bases and J gave up 1 base; unmatched junction bases: 4. There are 15 residues in the CDR3. CDR3 sequence reads: CASSYIQGGNTEAFF. CDR3 nucleotide sequence: TGTGCCAGCAGTTACATTCAGGGGGGGAACACTGAAGCTTTCTTT.

Of note for this clone: At one end, the junction sequence differs from germline, possibly due to a read error. The J gene is TRBJ2-4, the V gene TRBV6-6; D ambiguous. The CDR3 length is 12 residues. The germline CDR1 and CDR2 sequences are MNHNY and SVGAGI (reference sequence). CDR3 bases: TGTGCCAGCAGTTATCGTTCTACGGTAAAGGTATTC. Protein product: CASSYRSTVKVF.

The V and J genes are TRBV14 and TRBJ1-1; D is ambiguous. The CDR3 consists of 15 residues. V lost 0 bases and J 3 bases, leaving 11 bases between the germline ends. Germline CDR1 and CDR2: SGHDN and FVKESK. The chain's CDR3 is CASSQDPGLDTEAFF. In nucleotides, the CDR3 is TGTGCCAGCAGCCAAGATCCGGGCCTAGACACTGAAGCTTTCTTT.

Note on this clone: Additional DNA sequences in this sample encode the identical CDR3. The V gene is TRBV29-1, the J gene TRBJ2-1; 8 bases are a match to TRBD1. Germline loops: CDR1 SQVTM, CDR2 ANQGSEA. This CDR3 has 13 amino acids. With 6 bases clipped from V and 2 bases from J, the junction kept 3 bases outside the gene matches. For the CDR3, the DNA is TGCAGCGTAGACAGGGGACCCTACAATGAGCAGTTCTTC. It encodes CSVDRGPYNEQFF.

The chain combines TRBV30 with TRBJ2-2; TRBD1 agrees at 7 bases. The V gene's germline CDR1 is GTSNPN and CDR2 SVGIG (reference sequence). This CDR3 has 14 amino acids. Germline trimming cut 4 bases from V and 4 bases from J; bases unmatched to any gene: 6. The CDR3 sequence: CAWKSQGFTGELFF. The CDR3 nucleotides are TGTGCCTGGAAGTCACAGGGGTTCACCGGGGAGCTGTTTTTT.

The chain is built from TRBV5-1 and TRBJ1-1; D remains unclear. The V gene lost 2 bases and the J gene lost 7 bases, with 9 bases spanning the gap. Per germline, CDR1 SGHRS and CDR2 YFSETQ. The length of the CDR3 is 12 residues. Here the CDR3 DNA reads TGCGCCAGCAGCTTATCGGGGTTTGAAGCTTTCTTT. This gives the protein CASSLSGFEAFF.

In nucleotides, the CDR3 is TGCAGCGCGGGGGACTGGGGAAACTATGGCTACACCTTC. It codes for CSAGDWGNYGYTF. The V and J genes are TRBV29-1 and TRBJ1-2; D is perhaps TRBD1 (5 bases). CDR1 is SQVTM, CDR2 ANQGSEA, per germline. The ends were cut back, 7 bases at V and 2 bases at J, with 14 bases in the middle. The CDR3 contains 13 residues.

The V gene is TRBV29-1, the J gene TRBJ1-1; TRBD1 matches at 7 bases. Germline V lookup: CDR1 SQVTM, CDR2 ANQGSEA. The CDR3 has 15 residues. The V segment lost 5 bases and the J segment 1 base; nucleotides outside the gene matches: 10. CDR3 in DNA: TGCAGCGTTCGAAAGTATGACAGGGAGAACACTGAAGCTTTCTTT. This codes for CSVRKYDRENTEAFF.

The rearrangement links TRBV18 to TRBJ1-1; D is unclear. CDR1 is KGHSH, CDR2 LQKENI, per germline. There are 16 residues in the CDR3. Between the trimmed V and J ends, which lost 2 bases and 1 base, there was a span of 14 bases. The CDR3 protein is CASSPNSGWGNTEAFF. CDR3 coding DNA: TGTGCCAGCTCACCAAATTCCGGGTGGGGGAACACTGAAGCTTTCTTT.

This chain uses TRBV11-2 with TRBJ2-7, with 7 bases fitting TRBD1. The CDR3 is made up of 16 amino acids. V lost 3 bases to trimming and J lost 6 bases; unmatched junction nucleotides: 14. Germline CDR1 is SGHAT and CDR2 is FQNNGV. CDR3 nucleotides: TGTGCCAGCAGCTTGAGCCTGGGGACAGCCTTCGCCGAGCAGTACTTC. Translated: CASSLSLGTAFAEQYF.

This sequence joins TRBV6-5 and TRBJ2-3; 9 positions match TRBD2. Trimming at V came to 5 bases and at J to 3 bases, leaving 6 bases not matched to a gene. This CDR3 region has 15 residues. Germline values: CDR1 MNHEY, CDR2 SVGAGI. The DNA of the CDR3 is TGTGCCAGCAGTCCCGCGGGAGGGGGGACAGATACGCAGTATTTT. This gives the protein CASSPAGGGTDTQYF.

The rearrangement links TRBV29-1 to TRBJ2-5; 7 nucleotides agree with TRBD1. Germline loops: CDR1 SQVTM, CDR2 ANQGSEA. There are 14 residues in the CDR3. V lost 5 bases to trimming and J lost 2 bases; unmatched junction nucleotides: 8. The CDR3 bases are TGCAGCGTTACCGGGGACAGTGGACAAGAGACCCAGTACTTC. Translated: CSVTGDSGQETQYF.

V gene TRBV2 combines with J gene TRBJ1-5; a possible D gene is TRBD1 (5 bases). Germline V gene sequence: CDR1 SNHLY, CDR2 FYNNEI. This CDR3 spans 12 amino acids. V lost 5 bases and J 6 bases, leaving 8 bases between the germline ends. CDR3 sequence reads: CASSRGVQPQHF. The CDR3 DNA is TGTGCCAGCAGTAGGGGAGTTCAGCCCCAGCATTTT.

This clone has just a few counts. The chain has TRBV6-8 and TRBJ1-1, with TRBD1 as a possible D gene (5 bases). CDR3 size: 18 residues. V lost 4 bases to trimming and J lost 0 bases, with 21 bases between them. Looked up from germline, CDR1 is MNHGY and CDR2 is SAAAGT. The CDR3 bases are TGTGCCAGCAGTTTTAATTGGACAATGACAGATATGAACACTGAAGCTTTCTTT. Protein product: CASSFNWTMTDMNTEAFF.

The rearrangement links TRBV7-8 to TRBJ2-2; no clear D. Germline assignment: CDR1 SGHVS and CDR2 FQNEAQ. Trimming cost V 3 bases and J 4 bases, with 9 bases left between them. The CDR3 is made up of 14 amino acids. CDR3 bases: TGTGCCAGCAGCTTGTCAGCGTTCACCGGGGAGCTGTTTTTT. It is translated as CASSLSAFTGELFF.

This clone was observed a few times. Other DNA sequences in this sample translate to the same CDR3. The chain recombines TRBV20-1 with TRBJ2-7; D is undetermined. This CDR3 is built from 11 residues. Trimming took off 1 base at V and 4 bases at J, with 5 bases between the two ends. CDR1 DFQATT and CDR2 SNEGSKA come from the germline V gene (reference sequence). CDR3 protein: CSARGTYEQYF. CDR3 nucleotide sequence: TGCAGTGCTAGAGGCACATACGAGCAGTACTTC.

The chain employs TRBV7-9 and TRBJ2-5; D tentatively fits TRBD1 or TRBD2 (5 bases each). The germline gives CDR1 SEHNR, CDR2 FQNEAQ (reference sequence). The V end was cut by 6 bases, the J end by 5 bases, with 16 bases between. The CDR3 has 14 amino acids. The CDR3 bases are TGTGCCAGCAGAAACAAGGGACCGGCGGAGACCCAGTACTTC. Encoded protein: CASRNKGPAETQYF.

The chain joins TRBV18 to TRBJ1-3, with D tentatively TRBD1 (6 bases). The CDR3 has 18 amino acids. Between the trimmed V and J ends, which lost 3 bases and 0 bases, there was a span of 18 bases. Looked up from germline, CDR1 is KGHSH and CDR2 is LQKENI. The CDR3 bases are TGTGCCAGCTCACCCCGGGACACGGCGCCGAACTCTGGAAACACCATATATTTT. It translates to CASSPRDTAPNSGNTIYF.

A single count supports this clone. This sequence joins TRBV11-1 and TRBJ2-5; no definite D call. The V gene lost 8 bases and the J gene lost 3 bases, with 4 bases spanning the gap. This CDR3 has 10 amino acids. Germline lookup yields CDR1 SGHAT and CDR2 FQDESV (reference sequence). DNA for the CDR3: TGTGCCAGCGGGAAAGAGACCCAGTACTTC. Its protein is CASGKETQYF.

The genes are TRBV19 and TRBJ1-2; 9 bases are shared with TRBD1. V was pared by 3 bases and J by 0 bases, with 5 bases of the junction left unmatched. Germline values: CDR1 LNHDA, CDR2 SQIVND (reference sequence). CDR3 length: 16 residues. In DNA, the CDR3 is TGTGCCAGTAGTATTGAGGACAGGGGAGCTAACTATGGCTACACCTTC. Translated: CASSIEDRGANYGYTF.

Turning to this clone: Sequence at one end of the junction differs from germline and may be a read error. Other DNA sequences in the same sample also yield this CDR3. The chain joins TRBV5-1 to TRBJ1-1; TRBD1 matches at 7 bases. Germline V gene sequence: CDR1 SGHRS, CDR2 YFSETQ. The CDR3 is 14 residues long. The CDR3 DNA follows: TGTGCCAGCTCGAGAGGAGGGGGCGCGGATGAAGCTTTCTTT. Translation gives CASSRGGGADEAFF.

This clone has just a few counts. V usage is TRBV9 and J usage is TRBJ2-7, with D perhaps TRBD2 (5 bases). Trimming stripped 4 bases from V and 6 bases from J, with 17 bases between. This CDR3 has 14 residues. Looked up from germline, CDR1 is SGDLS and CDR2 is YYNGEE. The CDR3: CASSSTSPSGEQYF. The CDR3 bases are TGTGCCAGCAGCTCCACTAGTCCTTCGGGCGAGCAGTACTTC.

J is TRBJ2-5 and V is TRBV30, with D possibly being TRBD1 (5 bases). Germline V gene data show CDR1 as GTSNPN and CDR2 as SVGIG (reference sequence). With 4 bases removed from V and 3 bases from J, the gap between germline ends came to 18 bases. The CDR3 length is 15 residues. The CDR3 coding sequence is TGTGCCTGGACTCAAGGGGCCTCGCTGAAAGAGACCCAGTACTTC. Amino acids: CAWTQGASLKETQYF. Full variable domain (rest looked up from reference TRBV30 and TRBJ2-5): SQTIHQWPATLVQPVGSPLSLECTVEGTSNPNLYWYRQAAGRGLQLLFYSVGIGQISSEVPQNLSASRPQDRQFILSSKKLLLSDSGFYLCAWTQGASLKETQYFGPGTRLLVL.

The J gene is TRBJ2-3, the V gene TRBV30; D may be TRBD1 or TRBD2 (6 bases each). Germline lookup yields CDR1 GTSNPN and CDR2 SVGIG (reference sequence). This CDR3 contains 17 residues. V was trimmed by 0 bases and J by 4 bases, leaving 20 bases between them. The CDR3 reads CAWSVYLVGGLADTQYF. The CDR3 coding sequence is TGTGCCTGGAGTGTATATTTAGTGGGGGGCCTCGCAGATACGCAGTATTTT. Full variable domain (outside the CDR3, taken from reference TRBV30 and TRBJ2-3): SQTIHQWPATLVQPVGSPLSLECTVEGTSNPNLYWYRQAAGRGLQLLFYSVGIGQISSEVPQNLSASRPQDRQFILSSKKLLLSDSGFYLCAWSVYLVGGLADTQYFGPGTRLTVL.